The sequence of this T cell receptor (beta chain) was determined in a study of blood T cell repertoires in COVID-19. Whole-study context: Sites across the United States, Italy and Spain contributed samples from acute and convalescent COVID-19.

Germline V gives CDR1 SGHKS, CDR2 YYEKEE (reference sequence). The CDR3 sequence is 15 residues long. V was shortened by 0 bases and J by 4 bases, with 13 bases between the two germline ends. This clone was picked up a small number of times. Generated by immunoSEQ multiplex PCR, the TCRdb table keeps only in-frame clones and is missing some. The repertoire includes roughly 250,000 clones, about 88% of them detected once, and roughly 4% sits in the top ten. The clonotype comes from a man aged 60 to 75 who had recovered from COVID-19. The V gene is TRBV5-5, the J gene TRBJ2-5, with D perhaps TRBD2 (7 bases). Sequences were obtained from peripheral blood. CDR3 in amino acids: CASSLEGGPGETQYF. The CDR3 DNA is TGTGCCAGCAGCTTGGAGGGGGGGCCTGGAGAGACCCAGTACTTC.